A selection of T cell receptor beta chains follows, all from one sample in a study of cytomegalovirus exposure and HLA in healthy donors. Profiled with immunoSEQ multiplex PCR; TCRdb holds only in-frame clones, not every one. This sample has roughly 130,000 clones, with around two thirds found just once. Sequenced input: PBMCs. These receptors originate from a man between 18 and 35 years old in good health and CMV-seropositive. Both conserved end residues are part of each CDR3. The order of the fields is J gene, V gene, D gene, CDR3 protein. The D gene is left open where the match is weak.

j_gene: TRBJ1-5
v_gene: TRBV7-2
d_gene: NA
CDR3aa: CASSLGGYQPQHF

j_gene: TRBJ2-2
v_gene: TRBV6-6
d_gene: TRBD2
CDR3aa: CASGEGQWNTGELFF

j_gene: TRBJ1-5
v_gene: TRBV25-1
d_gene: TRBD1
CDR3aa: CASSQTGTGLSNQPQHF

j_gene: TRBJ2-1
v_gene: TRBV9
d_gene: TRBD2
CDR3aa: CASSRLAGGQNEQFF

j_gene: TRBJ2-5
v_gene: TRBV29-1
d_gene: NA
CDR3aa: CSVEVAPGWKTQYF

j_gene: TRBJ2-3
v_gene: TRBV7-2
d_gene: NA
CDR3aa: CASSSTDTQYF

j_gene: TRBJ1-1
v_gene: TRBV28
d_gene: NA
CDR3aa: CASSLGAPLGAEAFF

j_gene: TRBJ2-2
v_gene: TRBV9
d_gene: NA
CDR3aa: CASSARLYTGELFF

j_gene: TRBJ2-7
v_gene: TRBV6-5
d_gene: NA
CDR3aa: CASRSFYEQYF

j_gene: TRBJ1-2
v_gene: TRBV5-5
d_gene: TRBD1
CDR3aa: CASSIETGGVLRTF

j_gene: TRBJ2-3
v_gene: TRBV19
d_gene: TRBD1
CDR3aa: CASQDRAVTDTQYF